This TCR beta chain was documented in a study of cytomegalovirus exposure and HLA in healthy donors. The CDR3 length is 14 residues. Germline lookup yields CDR1 KGHSH and CDR2 LQKENI. The V and J ends lost 3 bases and 2 bases, in that order; junction bases with no gene match: 3. This clone was found once. What it binds is not known. Method: immunoSEQ multiplex PCR; TCRdb's copy keeps in-frame clones and lacks some. The sample has 140,000 or so clones, roughly 90% seen once. Study findings and constraints: As confirmed in vitro, a few CMV-associated chains were specific for CMV antigens. TCR beta chains numbering more than 150 were designated cytomegalovirus-associated.

The sequence was collected from a young man in good health and CMV-seronegative. Sequencing was performed on PBMCs. J is TRBJ2-5 and V is TRBV18; 7 bases map to TRBD2. This chain's CDR3 is CASSPGGMQETQYF. CDR3 bases: TGTGCCAGCTCACCGGGGGGGATGCAAGAGACCCAGTACTTC.